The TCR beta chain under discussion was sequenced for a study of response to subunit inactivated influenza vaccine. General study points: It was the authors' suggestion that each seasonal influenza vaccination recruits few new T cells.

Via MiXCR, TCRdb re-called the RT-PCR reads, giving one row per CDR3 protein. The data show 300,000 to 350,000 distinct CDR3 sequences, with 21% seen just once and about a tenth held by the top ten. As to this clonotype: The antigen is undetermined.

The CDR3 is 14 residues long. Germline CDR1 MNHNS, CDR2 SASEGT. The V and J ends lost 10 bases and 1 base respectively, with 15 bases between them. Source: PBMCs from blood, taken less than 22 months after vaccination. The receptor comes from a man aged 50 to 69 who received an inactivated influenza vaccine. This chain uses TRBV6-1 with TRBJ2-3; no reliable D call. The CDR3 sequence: CANQRTGGTDTQYF. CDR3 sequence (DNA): TGTGCCAACCAGAGAACGGGCGGCACAGATACGCAGTATTTT.